This TCR beta chain was recorded in a study of T cell responses to AZD1222 COVID-19 vaccine. Findings and limits, study-wide: Reports say nearly half of spike-specific TCRs go after unmutated variant regions. Sampled repertoires all dated from after the peak T cell response.

Trimming took 3 bases from V and 4 from J, leaving 14 bases between them. Germline CDR1 KGHDR, CDR2 SFDVKD. CDR3 size: 16 residues. Worth noting for this clone: What it binds is unknown.

The table came from immunoSEQ multiplex PCR; TCRdb's copy has only in-frame clones and leaves some out. The table shows approximately 120,000 clones, with around 90% occurring only once. The V gene is TRBV24-1, the J gene TRBJ2-2; the D gene is possibly TRBD1 (6 bases). Sample: peripheral blood, taken on day 0 of AZD1222 vaccination. The clonotype comes from an adult in good health. CDR3 loop: CATSDAQTGSTGELFF. The CDR3 DNA follows: TGTGCCACCAGTGATGCGCAAACAGGGTCCACCGGGGAGCTGTTTTTT.